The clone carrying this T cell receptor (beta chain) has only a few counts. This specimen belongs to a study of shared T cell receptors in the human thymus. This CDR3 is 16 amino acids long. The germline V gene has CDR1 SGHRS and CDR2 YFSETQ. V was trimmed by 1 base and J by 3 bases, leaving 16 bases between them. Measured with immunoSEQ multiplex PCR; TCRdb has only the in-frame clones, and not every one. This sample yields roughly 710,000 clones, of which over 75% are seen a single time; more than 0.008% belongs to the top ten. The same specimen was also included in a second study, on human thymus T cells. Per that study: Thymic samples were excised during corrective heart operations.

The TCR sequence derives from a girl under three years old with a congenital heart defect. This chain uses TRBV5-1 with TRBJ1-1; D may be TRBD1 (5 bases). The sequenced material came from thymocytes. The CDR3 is CASSLWSGDSDTEAFF. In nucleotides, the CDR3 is TGCGCCAGCAGCTTGTGGTCGGGGGACTCAGACACTGAAGCTTTCTTT. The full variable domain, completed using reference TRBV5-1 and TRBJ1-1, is KAGVTQTPRYLIKTRGQQVTLSCSPISGHRSVSWYQQTPGQGLQFLFEYFSETQRNKGNFPGRFSGRQFSNSRSEMNVSTLELGDSALYLCASSLWSGDSDTEAFFGQGTRLTVV.